These T cell receptor beta chains were read from a single sample in a study of cytomegalovirus exposure and HLA in healthy donors. The assay was immunoSEQ multiplex PCR, and TCRdb's table has in-frame clones only and misses some. The data contain about 120,000 clones, more than 60% of them singletons. Sequencing was carried out using PBMCs. These receptors were obtained from a female donor in good health and CMV-seronegative. The CDR3 runs from the conserved cysteine through the conserved F or W. D genes are given only for firm matches. The size field is filled for only some rows; it gives once, few, many or a size class.

cdr3_length j_call clone_size d_call v_call cdr3_aa cdr3_nt
15 TRBJ2-5 . . TRBV7-2 CASSLDRGSQETQYF TGTGCCAGCAGCTTAGACAGAGGGAGCCAAGAGACCCAGTACTTC
12 TRBJ1-1 . . TRBV6-1 CASTRQNTEAFF TGTGCCAGCACCCGACAGAACACTGAAGCTTTCTTT
14 TRBJ2-1 . TRBD1 TRBV27 CASSSGGAYNEQFF TGTGCCAGCAGTTCAGGGGGCGCCTACAATGAGCAGTTCTTC
16 TRBJ2-4 many . TRBV14 CASSPTQGRGKNIQYF TGTGCCAGCAGCCCCACACAGGGAAGGGGAAAAAACATTCAGTACTTC
14 TRBJ1-2 . TRBD1 TRBV11-2 CASSLDDDRGGYTF TGTGCCAGCAGCTTAGACGATGACAGGGGTGGCTACACCTTC
19 TRBJ2-3 . TRBD2 TRBV7-2 CASSLALAGALPGTDTQYF TGTGCCAGCAGCTTAGCGCTAGCGGGGGCACTTCCAGGCACAGATACGCAGTATTTT
14 TRBJ2-1 . . TRBV6-5 CASRNRQGIDEQFF TGTGCCAGCCGAAACCGGCAGGGGATCGATGAGCAGTTCTTC
15 TRBJ1-2 . . TRBV5-6 CASSLSPSNNYGYTF TGTGCCAGCAGCTTGTCCCCATCTAATAACTATGGCTACACCTTC
13 TRBJ2-2 . . TRBV5-1 CASSLVQGGELFF TGCGCCAGCAGCTTGGTTCAGGGCGGGGAGCTGTTTTTT
14 TRBJ1-2 . TRBD1 TRBV7-6 CASSPGNRGPGYTF TGTGCCAGCAGCCCCGGAAACAGGGGGCCTGGCTACACCTTC
16 TRBJ1-6 few TRBD1 TRBV6-5 CASSYSPGTGNSPLHF TGTGCCAGCAGTTATTCCCCCGGGACAGGGAATTCACCCCTCCACTTT
15 TRBJ2-3 . . TRBV1 CTSSQELAGVDTQYF TGCACCAGCAGCCAAGAACTAGCGGGGGTAGATACGCAGTATTTT
15 TRBJ1-4 . TRBD1 TRBV5-4 CASSPGDRAVGKLFF TGTGCCAGCAGCCCCGGGGACAGGGCTGTGGGAAAACTGTTTTTT
16 TRBJ2-1 . TRBD2 TRBV4-2 CASSQSASGGAGEQFF TGTGCCAGCAGCCAAAGTGCTAGCGGGGGGGCCGGGGAGCAGTTCTTC
17 TRBJ2-5 few TRBD2 TRBV19 CASSIYDRTSGKETQYF TGTGCCAGTAGTATATATGATCGGACTAGCGGGAAAGAGACCCAGTACTTC
18 TRBJ2-4 . . TRBV1 CTSSQELAGESGENIQYF TGCACCAGCAGCCAAGAACTAGCGGGGGAATCTGGCGAAAACATTCAGTACTTC
14 TRBJ2-7 . TRBD2 TRBV6-1 CASSKRGGSYEQYF TGTGCCAGCAGTAAGCGGGGGGGTAGCTACGAGCAGTACTTC
13 TRBJ2-1 few . TRBV4-3 CASSQPGVDEQFF TGCGCCAGCAGCCAACCAGGGGTGGATGAGCAGTTCTTC
13 TRBJ1-5 . . TRBV6-4 CASNRQGNQPQHF TGTGCCAGCAACAGGCAGGGCAATCAGCCCCAGCATTTT
12 TRBJ2-1 . TRBD1 TRBV19 CASGQASNEQFF TGTGCCAGTGGACAGGCGTCTAATGAGCAGTTCTTC
15 TRBJ2-1 . TRBD1 TRBV6-6 CASSDRDRESNEQFF TGTGCCAGCAGTGACCGGGACAGGGAGAGCAATGAGCAGTTCTTC
19 TRBJ2-6 . TRBD1 TRBV6-1 CASSVATGSLLSGANVLTF TGTGCCAGCAGTGTCGCGACAGGGTCCCTTCTCTCTGGGGCCAACGTCCTGACTTTC
11 TRBJ2-7 once . TRBV30 CAWRASTEQYF TGTGCCTGGAGAGCCTCCACCGAGCAGTACTTC
14 TRBJ2-7 . . TRBV18 CASSPLGGGSEQYF TGTGCCAGCTCACCTTTGGGGGGTGGTTCCGAGCAGTACTTC
16 TRBJ1-2 . . TRBV7-2 CASSLGLRGGHYGYTF TGTGCCAGCAGCTTAGGGTTAAGGGGAGGCCACTATGGCTACACCTTC
16 TRBJ2-4 once TRBD1 TRBV18 CASSPNRGKTKNIQYF TGTGCCAGCTCACCGAACAGGGGGAAAACCAAAAACATTCAGTACTTC
14 TRBJ1-2 . TRBD1 TRBV6-5 CASSARDSFYGYTF TGTGCCAGCAGTGCCCGGGACAGCTTCTATGGCTACACCTTC
13 TRBJ1-5 . TRBD1 TRBV9 CASGQGEILPQHF TGTGCCAGCGGTCAGGGGGAGATCTTGCCCCAGCATTTT
12 TRBJ1-5 . . TRBV29-1 CSVGGGNQPQHF TGCAGCGTTGGGGGAGGGAATCAGCCCCAGCATTTT
12 TRBJ2-3 few . TRBV5-1 CASSLALDTQYF TGCGCCAGCAGCTTGGCCTTAGATACGCAGTATTTT
15 TRBJ1-1 . . TRBV7-9 CASSPPGRDNTEAFF TGTGCCAGCAGCCCTCCCGGGAGGGATAACACTGAAGCTTTCTTT
13 TRBJ1-2 . TRBD1 TRBV5-4 CASSSDRVYGYTF TGTGCCAGCAGCTCGGACAGGGTCTATGGCTACACCTTC
14 TRBJ2-1 . TRBD2 TRBV2 CASSSAGGPFEQFF TGTGCCAGCAGCTCAGCGGGGGGCCCATTTGAGCAGTTCTTC
12 TRBJ2-1 once TRBD2 TRBV6-1 CASSVIAGEQFF TGTGCCAGCAGTGTAATAGCGGGTGAGCAGTTCTTC
16 TRBJ2-3 . TRBD2 TRBV4-2 CASSQVQTGGQHAQYF TGTGCCAGCAGCCAAGTCCAAACGGGGGGGCAGCACGCGCAGTATTTT
14 TRBJ2-3 . TRBD2 TRBV11-1 CASSQGLDTDTQYF TGTGCCAGCAGCCAGGGACTAGACACAGATACGCAGTATTTT
15 TRBJ1-1 few TRBD1 TRBV6-1 CASRRDRGILTEAFF TGTGCCAGCAGGCGGGACAGGGGGATTTTGACTGAAGCTTTCTTT
14 TRBJ2-5 once TRBD2 TRBV5-6 CASSLKTSGETQYF TGTGCCAGCAGCTTGAAGACTAGCGGAGAGACCCAGTACTTC
17 TRBJ2-7 once TRBD1 TRBV7-8 CASSLAWQGAGYYEQYF TGTGCCAGCAGCTTAGCTTGGCAGGGGGCCGGGTACTACGAGCAGTACTTC
12 TRBJ1-5 . . TRBV18 CASSSSGEPQHF TGTGCCAGCTCGTCGTCTGGAGAGCCCCAGCATTTT
16 TRBJ2-3 . TRBD2 TRBV11-1 CASSLTSGGAPDTQYF TGTGCCAGCAGTTTGACTAGCGGGGGGGCCCCAGATACGCAGTATTTT
14 TRBJ2-7 . TRBD1 TRBV2 CASSSRTGGNEQYF TGTGCCAGCAGTTCCCGGACAGGGGGCAACGAGCAGTACTTC
15 TRBJ1-6 few TRBD1 TRBV5-4 CASSLEFGTGNPLHF TGTGCCAGCAGCTTGGAATTCGGGACAGGGAACCCCCTCCACTTT
11 TRBJ1-2 . . TRBV20-1 CSASIGGGYTF TGCAGTGCTAGCATAGGCGGGGGCTACACCTTC
15 TRBJ2-1 . TRBD2 TRBV15 CATSRSGDSYNEQFF TGTGCCACCAGCCGGAGCGGGGACTCCTACAATGAGCAGTTCTTC
17 TRBJ1-6 . . TRBV25-1 CASSGPTGSSYNSPLHF TGTGCCAGCAGTGGTCCCACAGGGAGCTCCTATAATTCACCCCTCCACTTT
16 TRBJ2-1 . TRBD2 TRBV9 CASSRLAGAIHNEQFF TGTGCCAGCAGCCGCCTAGCGGGGGCCATCCACAATGAGCAGTTCTTC
14 TRBJ2-2 once TRBD2 TRBV4-3 CASSPTSRTGELFF TGCGCCAGCAGCCCGACTAGCAGGACCGGGGAGCTGTTTTTT
16 TRBJ1-4 . . TRBV11-1 CASSLTRTGDREKLFF TGTGCCAGCAGCTTAACGAGAACGGGGGATCGTGAAAAACTGTTTTTT
15 TRBJ1-4 . TRBD1 TRBV12-5 CASGKPGQPNEKLFF TGTGCTAGTGGTAAACCGGGACAGCCTAATGAAAAACTGTTTTTT
15 TRBJ2-5 . . TRBV7-9 CASSQTQAYFETQYF TGTGCCAGCAGCCAAACCCAGGCCTACTTCGAGACCCAGTACTTC